The next 25 T cell receptor beta chains were all read from a single sample in a study of beta chain features in type 1 diabetes. Study outcomes and limitations: Moderate yet significant TCRB CDR3 shortening was seen in Type 1 diabetes patients in all four CD4+ subsets.

Expressed TCRB transcripts were sequenced after all isolated RNA was converted to cDNA. Sequencing was performed with immunoSEQ multiplex PCR; in TCRdb, only in-frame clones are kept and a portion is missing. Of around 250,000 clones in the sample, roughly 20% are singletons; the top ten hold around 0.029%. These receptors' antigens are unknown. The sample taken for sequencing was naive CD4+ T cells from blood. Receptor source: a woman aged 40 to 50 with type 1 diabetes.

The chain couples TRBV29-1 to TRBJ2-1, with TRBD1 matching 9 bases. The V gene's germline CDR1 is SQVTM and CDR2 ANQGSEA. This CDR3 contains 14 residues. After removal of 5 bases from V and 2 bases from J, the junction contained 4 bases not matched to a gene. CDR3 protein: CSVPDRGTYNEQFF. DNA for the CDR3: TGCAGCGTTCCGGACAGGGGTACCTACAATGAGCAGTTCTTC.

This clone showed up just a few times. This rearrangement joins TRBV29-1 to TRBJ2-3, with 10 bases that match TRBD2. With 7 bases clipped from V and 6 bases from J, the junction kept 7 bases outside the gene matches. Germline loops: CDR1 SQVTM, CDR2 ANQGSEA. The CDR3 consists of 13 residues. CDR3 nucleotides: TGCAGCGCTAGGCTAGCGGGAGTGGATACGCAGTATTTT. This gives the protein CSARLAGVDTQYF.

This sequence joins TRBV18 and TRBJ2-6; no clear D. The CDR3 has 15 residues. Germline values: CDR1 KGHSH, CDR2 LQKENI. Between the trimmed V and J ends, which lost 2 bases and 1 base, there was a span of 6 bases. The CDR3 sequence: CASSPVRSGANVLTF. In nucleotides, the CDR3 is TGTGCCAGCTCACCAGTCAGATCTGGGGCCAACGTCCTGACTTTC.

This sequence joins TRBV5-1 and TRBJ1-2, with D unclear. CDR1 is SGHRS and CDR2 is YFSETQ in the germline V gene. The CDR3 length is 14 residues. Deletions cut 1 base from V and 6 bases from J, with 13 bases between. CDR3 region: CASSLSGNANGYTF. The CDR3 DNA sequence: TGCGCCAGCAGCTTGTCGGGGAATGCGAATGGCTACACCTTC. The full variable domain, rest sourced from reference TRBV5-1 and TRBJ1-2, is KAGVTQTPRYLIKTRGQQVTLSCSPISGHRSVSWYQQTPGQGLQFLFEYFSETQRNKGNFPGRFSGRQFSNSRSEMNVSTLELGDSALYLCASSLSGNANGYTFGSGTRLTVV.

The chain recombines TRBV18 with TRBJ1-1; TRBD1 is a possible D gene (5 bases). CDR1 and CDR2 (germline): KGHSH, LQKENI. Deletions cut 0 bases from V and 6 bases from J, with 11 bases between. The CDR3 has 14 residues. CDR3 sequence: CASSPPEGMAEAFF. The CDR3 nucleotides read TGTGCCAGCTCACCACCGGAGGGGATGGCTGAAGCTTTCTTT.

This chain uses TRBV15 with TRBJ2-3; 9 bases are a match to TRBD1. The CDR3 length is 15 residues. Germline values: CDR1 LNHNV, CDR2 YYDKDF (reference sequence). The J segment lost 3 bases and the V segment lost 5 bases, leaving 6 bases of the junction unmatched. The CDR3 DNA follows: TGTGCCACCAGCCTGGACAGGGGCGGGACAGATACGCAGTATTTT. Its protein product is CATSLDRGGTDTQYF.

This chain uses TRBV7-9 with TRBJ1-1; the match to TRBD1 covers 8 bases. The CDR3 is 15 amino acids. J lost 11 bases, V lost 4 bases, and 15 bases had no gene match. The germline gives CDR1 SEHNR, CDR2 FQNEAQ (reference sequence). Here the CDR3 reads CASSSPDRVPLGAFF. The CDR3 nucleotides are TGTGCCAGCAGCTCCCCGGACAGGGTACCTCTTGGGGCTTTCTTT.

The CDR3 region is CASSIVAGDNQPQHF. CDR3 nucleotide sequence: TGTGCCAGTAGTATAGTTGCAGGGGACAATCAGCCCCAGCATTTT. The chain recombines TRBV19 with TRBJ1-5; D is perhaps TRBD1 (6 bases). The V gene lost 1 base and the J gene lost 3 bases, with 10 bases spanning the gap. Germline V lookup: CDR1 LNHDA, CDR2 SQIVND (reference sequence). This CDR3 has 15 residues. The whole variable domain, filled in from reference TRBV19 and TRBJ1-5, reads DGGITQSPKYLFRKEGQNVTLSCEQNLNHDAMYWYRQDPGQGLRLIYYSQIVNDFQKGDIAEGYSVSREKKESFPLTVTSAQKNPTAFYLCASSIVAGDNQPQHFGDGTRLSIL.

The chain is built from TRBV27 and TRBJ1-2, with D possibly being TRBD1 (5 bases). In germline, CDR1 is MNHEY, CDR2 SMNVEV (reference sequence). This CDR3 has 15 amino acids. V was trimmed by 6 bases and J by 2 bases, leaving 16 bases between them. Here the CDR3 reads CASRVGQGWNYGYTF. CDR3 DNA: TGTGCCAGCAGGGTAGGGCAGGGTTGGAACTATGGCTACACCTTC.

This clone was found a few times. This chain links TRBV15 with TRBJ2-5, with D possibly being TRBD1 (6 bases). The CDR3 is made up of 16 amino acids. The V gene lost 1 base and the J gene lost 1 base, with 13 bases spanning the gap. Germline lookup yields CDR1 LNHNV and CDR2 YYDKDF (reference sequence). The DNA of the CDR3 is TGTGCCACCAGCAGAGGCCAGGGGTCTGGCCAAGAGACCCAGTACTTC. Translated, it gives CATSRGQGSGQETQYF.

The V gene is TRBV18, the J gene TRBJ2-4; D may be TRBD1 (5 bases). V was cut by 3 bases and J by 1 base, with 16 bases left in between. Germline V gives CDR1 KGHSH, CDR2 LQKENI. The CDR3 spans 17 residues. The CDR3 region has the DNA TGTGCCAGCTCACCTTTGGAACGGCCAGGGGCCAAAAACATTCAGTACTTC. Encoded protein: CASSPLERPGAKNIQYF.

This clone has only a few counts. V usage is TRBV7-9 and J usage is TRBJ2-1, with D possibly TRBD1 on 7 matching bases. In germline, CDR1 is SEHNR, CDR2 FQNEAQ (reference sequence). The ends were cut back, 6 bases at V and 3 bases at J, with 12 bases in the middle. The CDR3 totals 14 residues. The CDR3 here is CASREGANYNEQFF. DNA for the CDR3: TGTGCCAGCAGGGAGGGGGCAAACTACAATGAGCAGTTCTTC.

This clone was picked up a small number of times. The chain has TRBV7-6 and TRBJ2-3; possible D gene TRBD1, 6 bases. CDR1 and CDR2 from the germline V gene are SGHVS and FNYEAQ. This CDR3 contains 14 residues. Trimming removed 1 base from V and 2 bases from J, with 7 bases in between. DNA for the CDR3: TGTGCCAGCAGCTTAGGACAGGTCACAGATACGCAGTATTTT. Translation gives CASSLGQVTDTQYF.

In the case of this clone: The sample contains more than one DNA sequence encoding this CDR3. The chain recombines TRBV7-2 with TRBJ1-1; D perhaps matches TRBD1 (5 bases). Germline CDR1 SGHTA, CDR2 FQGNSA. V lost 3 bases, J lost 1 base, and 6 bases lay in between. CDR3 length equals 13 residues. Here the CDR3 reads CASSFTGNTEAFF. The DNA of the CDR3 is TGTGCCAGCAGCTTTACAGGGAACACTGAAGCTTTCTTT.

The V gene is TRBV7-9, the J gene TRBJ2-1, with 10 bases matching TRBD2. CDR1 SEHNR and CDR2 FQNEAQ come from the germline V gene (reference sequence). The CDR3 consists of 16 residues. V dropped 4 bases and J dropped 4; count of bases not matched to a gene: 7. The CDR3 bases are TGTGCCAGCAGCTACTCCGGGACTAGCGTTTACAATGAGCAGTTCTTC. Translating it yields CASSYSGTSVYNEQFF.

The rearrangement uses TRBV7-2 and TRBJ2-5, with D possibly matching TRBD1 (6 bases). Deletions cut 2 bases from V and 5 bases from J, with 15 bases between. CDR1 is SGHTA, CDR2 FQGNSA, per germline. CDR3 length: 15 residues. CDR3 DNA: TGTGCCAGCAGCTTAAGAAGGGGGTCGTGGGAGACCCAGTACTTC. Translating it yields CASSLRRGSWETQYF.

The rearrangement uses TRBV29-1 and TRBJ2-2; a weak D match, TRBD2 (6 bases). This CDR3 has 13 residues. Trimming took 7 bases from V and 3 from J, leaving 12 bases between them. CDR1 and CDR2 from the germline V gene are SQVTM and ANQGSEA. This CDR3 reads CSGQWGDTGELFF. The CDR3 DNA sequence: TGCAGCGGACAGTGGGGGGACACCGGGGAGCTGTTTTTT.

This clone was seen a handful of times. The rearrangement links TRBV7-9 to TRBJ2-7, with D perhaps matching TRBD1 (6 bases). The CDR3 sequence is 15 residues long. Trimming took off 4 bases at V and 0 bases at J, with 13 bases between the two ends. The V gene's germline CDR1 is SEHNR and CDR2 FQNEAQ (reference sequence). CDR3 region: CASSSTGTNSYEQYF. DNA of the CDR3: TGTGCCAGCAGCTCAACCGGGACAAACTCCTACGAGCAGTACTTC.

This clone was seen only a few times. The rearrangement joins TRBV27 to TRBJ2-1, with D hard to call. The germline V gene encodes CDR1 MNHEY and CDR2 SMNVEV (reference sequence). The CDR3 is made up of 12 amino acids. V lost 5 bases and J lost 5, with 7 bases in between. Here the CDR3 DNA reads TGTGCCAGCAGTCCCCGTAACAATGAGCAGTTCTTC. Its translation is CASSPRNNEQFF.

The V call is TRBV28, the J call TRBJ2-3; 7 bases match TRBD1. After removal of 10 bases from V and 5 bases from J, the junction contained 9 bases not matched to a gene. Germline assignment: CDR1 MDHEN and CDR2 SYDVKM. This CDR3 is built from 13 residues. The CDR3 DNA is TGTGCCATCAGGGGGACATTAGGAGATACGCAGTATTTT. As protein: CAIRGTLGDTQYF. The variable domain in full, with the rest retrieved from reference TRBV28 and TRBJ2-3, is DVKVTQSSRYLVKRTGEKVFLECVQDMDHENMFWYRQDPGLGLRLIYFSYDVKMKEKGDIPEGYSVSREKKERFSLILESASTNQTSMYLCAIRGTLGDTQYFGPGTRLTVL.

This chain connects TRBV5-6 to TRBJ2-7; 8 bases line up with TRBD1. Germline V CDR1 and CDR2: SGHDT, YYEEEE. The CDR3 loop spans 13 amino acids. J was trimmed by 7 bases and V by 5 bases; bases with no gene match: 8. This CDR3 reads CASRQAGTGEQYF. DNA of the CDR3: TGTGCCAGCAGACAGGCCGGGACAGGAGAGCAGTACTTC. Based on the CDR3 plus reference TRBV5-6 and TRBJ2-7, the full variable domain is DAGVTQSPTHLIKTRGQQVTLRCSPKSGHDTVSWYQQALGQGPQFIFQYYEEEERQRGNFPDRFSGHQFPNYSSELNVNALLLGDSALYLCASRQAGTGEQYFGPGTRLTVT.

The V gene is TRBV19, the J gene TRBJ1-5, with D possibly matching TRBD1 (5 bases). V was clipped by 10 bases and J by 0 bases, with 13 bases between them. Germline V gene lookup returns CDR1 LNHDA and CDR2 SQIVND (reference sequence). This CDR3 contains 14 residues. CDR3 nucleotide sequence: TGTGCCACCCAACAGGAGTATAGCAATCAGCCCCAGCATTTT. Translated: CATQQEYSNQPQHF.

This chain links TRBV7-2 with TRBJ2-3, with 10 nucleotides matching TRBD1. V trimming: 4 bases; J trimming: 3 bases; junction bases outside the gene matches: 1. The CDR3 consists of 14 residues. Germline V gene lookup returns CDR1 SGHTA and CDR2 FQGNSA. CDR3 DNA sequence: TGTGCCAGCAGCTCGGACAGGGGGACAGATACGCAGTATTTT. This gives the protein CASSSDRGTDTQYF.

The chain has TRBV11-2 and TRBJ1-5; D not resolved. Germline-derived CDR1 and CDR2 are SGHAT and FQNNGV. This CDR3 region has 14 residues. V gave up 3 bases and J gave up 2 bases, with 8 bases separating them. This CDR3 reads CASSFVQGNQPQHF. The DNA for the CDR3 is TGTGCCAGCAGCTTCGTCCAGGGCAATCAGCCCCAGCATTTT.

The chain combines TRBV18 with TRBJ1-1; 7 nucleotides match TRBD1. CDR3 length equals 15 residues. Germline values: CDR1 KGHSH, CDR2 LQKENI. With V trimmed by 0 bases and J by 0 bases, 1 base remained unmatched. The CDR3 sequence is CASSPPGQLNTEAFF. As DNA, the CDR3 is TGTGCCAGCTCACCACCGGGACAGCTGAACACTGAAGCTTTCTTT.